Described below is a single T cell receptor (beta chain) sequence and its context. This record belongs to a study of blood T cell repertoires in COVID-19. The length of the CDR3 is 14 residues. Germline lookup yields CDR1 SNHLY and CDR2 FYNNEI. V shed 7 bases and J shed 0 bases, with 13 bases lying between them. Data came from immunoSEQ multiplex PCR; TCRdb stores just in-frame clones and leaves some out. The sample includes under 250,000 clones, 90% seen only once; the top ten take less than 3%. The chain combines TRBV2 with TRBJ2-7, with a weak D call TRBD1 (6 bases). The source material was peripheral blood. This clonotype was sampled from a man between 25 and 39 years old with COVID-19, enrolled during active disease. The CDR3 is CASIRTELSYEQYF. In DNA form, the CDR3 reads TGTGCCAGCATAAGGACAGAACTCTCCTACGAGCAGTACTTC.